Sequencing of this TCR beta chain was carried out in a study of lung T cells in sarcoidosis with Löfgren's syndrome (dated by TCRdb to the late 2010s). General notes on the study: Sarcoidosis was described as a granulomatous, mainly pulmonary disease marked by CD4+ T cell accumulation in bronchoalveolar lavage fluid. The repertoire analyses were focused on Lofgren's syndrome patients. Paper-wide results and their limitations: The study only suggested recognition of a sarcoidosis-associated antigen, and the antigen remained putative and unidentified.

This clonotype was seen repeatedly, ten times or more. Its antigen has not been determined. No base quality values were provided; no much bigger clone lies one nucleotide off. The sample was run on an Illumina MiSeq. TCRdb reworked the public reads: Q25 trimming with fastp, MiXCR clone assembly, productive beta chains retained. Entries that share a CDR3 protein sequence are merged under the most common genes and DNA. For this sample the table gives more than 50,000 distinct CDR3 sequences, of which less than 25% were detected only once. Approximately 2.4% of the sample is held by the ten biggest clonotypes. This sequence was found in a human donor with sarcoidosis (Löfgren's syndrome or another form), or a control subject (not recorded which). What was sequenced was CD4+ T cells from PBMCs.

For the CDR3, the sequence is CSAREGHKLNQPQHF. The DNA sequence follows: TGCAGTGCTAGAGAAGGCCATAAGCTCAATCAGCCCCAGCATTTT. The rearrangement combines TRBV20-1 with TRBJ1-5; the D segment cannot be called with confidence. Reading the germline V gene (reference sequence) gives CDR1 DFQATT and CDR2 SNEGSKA. Its CDR3 holds 15 amino acids, cysteine through phenylalanine. Left in the record is the CDR3 DNA by itself, 45 bases read in frame from the first base. Trimming removed 0 bases from V and 3 bases from J, leaving 12 bases between the germline ends.